The clone carrying this TCR beta chain showed up many times. V gave up 8 bases and J gave up 6 bases, with 10 bases separating them. The CDR3 runs to 12 residues. Germline CDR1 reads MDHEN; CDR2 reads SYDVKM. Patients with ophthalmopathy all had a Clinical Activity Score of at least 3, a NOSPECS grade of at least 4 and duration under 3 months. The data derive from a study of T cells in Graves' hyperthyroidism and ophthalmopathy. It was RNA transcripts that yielded the amplified TCR beta CDR3 regions. Researchers ran a first-round RT-PCR on the TCR CDR3 using the HTBI primer set. A single record per CDR3 protein comes from TCRdb applying MiXCR to the multiplex PCR reads. The sample yields more than 45,000 distinct CDR3 sequences, less than 50% seen once.

The clonotype originates from a woman in her twenties or thirties with Graves' ophthalmopathy. The V gene is TRBV28, the J gene TRBJ1-4; maybe TRBD1 (6 bases). The sample taken for sequencing was blood. The CDR3 sequence is CASGGAHEKLFF. In DNA form, the CDR3 reads TGTGCCAGCGGGGGGGCACATGAAAAACTGTTTTTT.